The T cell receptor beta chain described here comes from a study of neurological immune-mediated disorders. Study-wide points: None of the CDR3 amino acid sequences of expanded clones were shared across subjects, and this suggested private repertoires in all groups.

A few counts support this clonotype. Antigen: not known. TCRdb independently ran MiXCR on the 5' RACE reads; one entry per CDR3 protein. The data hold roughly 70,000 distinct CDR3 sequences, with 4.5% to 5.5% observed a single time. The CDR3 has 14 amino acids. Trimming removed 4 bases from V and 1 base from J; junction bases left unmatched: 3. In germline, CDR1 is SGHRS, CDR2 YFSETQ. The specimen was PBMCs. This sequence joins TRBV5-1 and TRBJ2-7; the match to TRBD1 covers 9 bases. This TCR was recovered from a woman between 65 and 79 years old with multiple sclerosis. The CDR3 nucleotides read TGCGCCAGCAGCCGGACAGGGGATTCCTACGAGCAGTACTTC. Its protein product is CASSRTGDSYEQYF.